This TCR beta chain was observed in a study of T cell responses to AZD1222 COVID-19 vaccine. The overall study: Recipients boosted at about 4 weeks or about 12 weeks are pooled.

TCRdb keeps only in-frame clones here, not all; method: immunoSEQ multiplex PCR. Among tens of thousands of clones listed, about 85% were seen once. The CDR3 sequence is 12 residues long. Unmatched junction bases numbered 0, after V lost 5 bases and J lost 6 bases. Germline V gene sequence: CDR1 SGHTA, CDR2 FQGTGA. Comment on this clone: Its antigen is not identified.

Points from the study as a whole: Of the AZD1222 recipients, only five to seven were seropositive at baseline. Dominant at 160-218 and 743-854, vaccine-associated CD4 TCRs also spanned spike. Most donors were white British, females outnumbered males, and clonal diversity was possibly underestimated.

The sequence came from an adult in good health. This chain joins TRBV7-3 and TRBJ2-1, with 8 bases that match TRBD2. Source: peripheral blood, taken on day 0 of AZD1222 vaccination. The CDR3 DNA reads TGTGCCAGCAGCGCGGGGGGCAATGAGCAGTTCTTC. Translating gives CASSAGGNEQFF.